One sample yielded the 17 T cell receptor beta chains listed below, sequenced in a study of glioma-infiltrating T cells. Amplification of TCR alpha and beta CDR3 regions from RNA used iRepertoire nested multiplex PCR. In TCRdb, the multiplex PCR reads were re-called with MiXCR into one record per CDR3 protein. Here the sample spans around 350,000 distinct CDR3 sequences, 41% being singletons. Material for sequencing was glioma tissue, nonneoplastic brain tissue, or PBMCs (not recorded which). Every receptor here comes from a human donor with low-grade glioma or glioblastoma, undergoing nonglioma brain surgery, or in good health (not recorded which).

This clonotype was seen repeatedly, ten times or more. The rearrangement joins TRBV28 to TRBJ1-5, with 11 bases matching TRBD1. The CDR3 length is 14 residues. With 7 bases clipped from V and 6 bases from J, the junction kept 5 bases outside the gene matches. CDR1 MDHEN and CDR2 SYDVKM come from the germline V gene. Written as DNA, the CDR3 is TGTGCCAGCACTGGACAGGGGGCGGCTCAGCCCCAGCATTTT. Translated, it gives CASTGQGAAQPQHF.

The sample holds many counts of this clonotype. The V gene is TRBV7-2, the J gene TRBJ2-1; D possibly matches TRBD1 or TRBD2 (5 bases each). This CDR3 comprises 14 residues. Germline-derived CDR1 and CDR2 are SGHTA and FQGNSA. V lost 5 bases and J 4 bases, leaving 12 bases between the germline ends. The CDR3 DNA sequence: TGTGCCAGCAGCCCTGGGACCGGATACAATGAGCAGTTCTTC. Its protein product is CASSPGTGYNEQFF.

Remarks on this clonotype: A much larger clone lies one base from this, so it may be a read error. This chain uses TRBV6-5 with TRBJ1-1; D gene uncertain. Trimming cost V 4 bases and J 7 bases, with 19 bases left between them. The CDR3 totals 15 residues. Germline-derived CDR1 and CDR2 are MNHEY and SVGAGI. CDR3 sequence: CASSSSAAGRSEAFF. CDR3 in DNA: TGTGCCAGCAGTTCCTCAGCAGCGGGAAGGAGTGAAGCTTTCTTT.

This clonotype was seen a few times. The V gene is TRBV11-2, the J gene TRBJ2-3; 7 nucleotides line up with TRBD2. V lost 4 bases to trimming and J lost 5 bases; unmatched junction nucleotides: 9. The CDR3 contains 15 residues. The germline CDR1 and CDR2 sequences are SGHAT and FQNNGV. This CDR3 reads CASSSGLVGGDTQYF. The CDR3 nucleotides are TGTGCCAGCAGCTCCGGACTAGTAGGCGGAGATACGCAGTATTTT.

V is TRBV6-5 and J is TRBJ2-7, with D perhaps matching TRBD2 (6 bases). Germline V CDR1 and CDR2: MNHEY, SVGAGI. Trimming stripped 0 bases from V and 5 bases from J, with 20 bases between. The CDR3 contains 17 residues. CDR3: CASSYSSLAGYLDEQYF. The CDR3 DNA reads TGTGCCAGCAGTTACTCGAGCCTTGCGGGATATTTGGACGAGCAGTACTTC.

This clonotype was observed many times. The chain joins TRBV27 to TRBJ1-1; TRBD1 aligns across 7 bases. J gave up 4 bases and V 6 bases, and 14 bases lay outside the gene matches. CDR1 is MNHEY and CDR2 is SMNVEV in the germline V gene (reference sequence). The CDR3 is 16 amino acids. The CDR3 DNA reads as TGTGCCAGCAGGAGGACTACAGGGGCCGCTAGCACTGAAGCTTTCTTT. Amino acids: CASRRTTGAASTEAFF.

The rearrangement uses TRBV27 and TRBJ2-1, with a weak D call TRBD1 (6 bases). This CDR3 comprises 16 residues. Germline CDR1 is MNHEY and CDR2 is SMNVEV (reference sequence). Trimming removed 8 bases from V and 1 base from J, with 18 bases in between. The CDR3 coding sequence is TGTGCCAGCGCTATGAGGGGGTTTGGGTCCTACAATGAGCAGTTCTTC. Translating it yields CASAMRGFGSYNEQFF.

The chain employs TRBV20-1 and TRBJ1-6; D remains unclear. V gave up 0 bases and J gave up 5 bases, with 11 bases separating them. This CDR3 region has 15 residues. Germline assignment: CDR1 DFQATT and CDR2 SNEGSKA (reference sequence). The CDR3 region is CSARERLGNNSPLHF. The CDR3 DNA sequence: TGCAGTGCTAGAGAGCGTCTCGGGAATAATTCACCCCTCCACTTT.

This sequence joins TRBV18 and TRBJ2-7; D may be TRBD1 (5 bases). V was trimmed by 3 bases and J by 5 bases, leaving 11 bases between them. Germline CDR1 and CDR2: KGHSH and LQKENI. There are 13 residues in the CDR3. The CDR3 DNA is TGTGCCAGCTCACCGGGGCTAGGAAACGAGCAGTACTTC. As protein: CASSPGLGNEQYF.

About this clonotype: It may be a read error: a sequence one base away is much more abundant. The V call is TRBV20-1, the J call TRBJ2-1; D ambiguous. The CDR3 covers 14 residues. CDR1 and CDR2 from the germline V gene are DFQATT and SNEGSKA (reference sequence). V was trimmed by 8 bases and J by 5 bases, leaving 19 bases between them. The CDR3 sequence: CSSRPPRNHNEQFF. CDR3 in DNA: TGCAGTTCCCGTCCCCCTAGGAACCACAATGAGCAGTTCTTC.

This clonotype came up a few times. The genes are TRBV27 and TRBJ2-2; no clear D gene. Germline V CDR1 and CDR2: MNHEY, SMNVEV (reference sequence). The CDR3 runs 16 residues. V dropped 3 bases and J dropped 0 bases, with 11 bases sitting between them. The CDR3 protein is CASSFVGFANTGELFF. The CDR3 DNA is TGTGCCAGCAGTTTTGTAGGGTTCGCGAACACCGGGGAGCTGTTTTTT.

This clonotype has a single count. This sequence joins TRBV7-2 and TRBJ2-3; 9 bases match TRBD2. V shed 4 bases, J shed 1 base, and the junction held 6 bases outside the gene matches. The CDR3 length is 16 residues. Germline loops: CDR1 SGHTA, CDR2 FQGNSA. Here the CDR3 reads CASSSSSGKGTDTQYF. Here the CDR3 DNA reads TGTGCCAGCAGCTCATCTAGCGGGAAGGGCACAGATACGCAGTATTTT.

The V and J genes are TRBV6-9 and TRBJ2-7, with 11 bases aligning to TRBD2. The CDR3 has 17 residues. Germline V lookup: CDR1 MNHGY, CDR2 SVAAGI. V lost 3 bases and J lost 2; bases outside the gene matches: 9. The CDR3 reads CASSYTTSGTHPYEQYF. The CDR3, as DNA: TGTGCCAGCAGTTACACGACTAGCGGGACCCATCCCTACGAGCAGTACTTC.

This clonotype has at least ten counts. The chain employs TRBV20-1 and TRBJ2-7; 14 positions agree with TRBD2. Germline V CDR1 and CDR2: DFQATT, SNEGSKA (reference sequence). J lost 1 base, V lost 3 bases, and 5 bases had no gene match. The CDR3 length is 16 residues. DNA for the CDR3: TGCAGTGCTAGTCCCGGGACTAGCGGGAGATCCTACGAGCAGTACTTC. Amino acids: CSASPGTSGRSYEQYF.

This clonotype was seen ten or more times. This chain connects TRBV6-1 to TRBJ1-5, with 9 bases matching TRBD1. CDR3 size: 17 residues. The germline V gene has CDR1 MNHNS and CDR2 SASEGT. Unmatched junction bases numbered 8, after V lost 5 bases and J lost 0 bases. CDR3 DNA sequence: TGTGCCAGCAGTTGGGGACAGGGACGGTATAGCAATCAGCCCCAGCATTTT. Its protein is CASSWGQGRYSNQPQHF.

This chain uses TRBV18 with TRBJ1-1; D is unclear. The V end lost 7 bases, the J end lost 0 bases, and 12 bases lay between the germline ends. The CDR3 is made up of 14 amino acids. Germline CDR1 reads KGHSH; CDR2 reads LQKENI. The CDR3 sequence is CASLLWPMNTEAFF. Here the CDR3 DNA reads TGTGCCAGCTTACTCTGGCCCATGAACACTGAAGCTTTCTTT.

To note about this clonotype: It is likely a read error, because the conserved phenylalanine at the end of the CDR3 is missing. The V and J genes are TRBV6-2 or TRBV6-3 and TRBJ1-5, with unresolved D. V was clipped by 0 bases and J by 9 bases, with 15 bases between them. CDR1 and CDR2 from the germline V gene are MNHEY and SVGEGT. The CDR3 sequence is 15 residues long. The CDR3 sequence is CASSYSSRLDWPQHL. For the CDR3, the DNA is TGTGCCAGCAGTTACTCGAGCCGACTCGACTGGCCCCAGCATCTT.